This is a list of T cell receptor beta chains from one sample in a study of human T cells and chemical hapten exposure. TCRdb ran MiXCR on the RACE reads and lists one entry per CDR3 protein. The repertoire holds over 50,000 distinct CDR3 sequences, with 9.5% to 10% as singletons. The sequencing here drew on whole blood, taken in connection with sensitization to the hapten diphenylcyclopropenone (DPC). The receptor set was obtained from a young woman with alopecia areata. Some clones in this sample may be carry-over from other donors' samples. CDR3s include the opening cysteine and the closing phenylalanine or tryptophan. The order of the fields is clone size, V gene, J gene, D gene, CDR3 protein, CDR3 DNA. The D gene is left open where the match is weak. Some rows mark clone size as missing; the rest say once, few, many or name a class of expanded clone.

abundance: few; v_gene: TRBV6-1; j_gene: TRBJ1-6; d_gene: -; CDR3aa: CASSDGIYNSPLHF; CDR3nt: TGTGCCAGCAGTGATGGCATTTATAATTCACCCCTCCACTTT
abundance: many; v_gene: TRBV29-1; j_gene: TRBJ1-4; d_gene: -; CDR3aa: CSGTVNEKLFF; CDR3nt: TGCAGCGGTACAGTTAATGAAAAACTGTTTTTT
abundance: -; v_gene: TRBV14; j_gene: TRBJ2-7; d_gene: -; CDR3aa: CASSQAERVGEQYF; CDR3nt: TGTGCCAGCAGCCAAGCGGAGAGGGTTGGCGAGCAGTACTTC
abundance: many; v_gene: TRBV7-2; j_gene: TRBJ2-6; d_gene: TRBD1; CDR3aa: CASSLMGQGRGANVLTF; CDR3nt: TGTGCCAGCAGCTTGATGGGACAGGGTCGTGGGGCCAACGTCCTGACTTTC
abundance: -; v_gene: TRBV18; j_gene: TRBJ2-7; d_gene: -; CDR3aa: CASSPDLLATYEQYF; CDR3nt: TGTGCCAGCTCACCGGACCTTCTCGCCACCTACGAGCAGTACTTC
abundance: many; v_gene: TRBV2; j_gene: TRBJ2-7; d_gene: -; CDR3aa: CASSEIGEQYF; CDR3nt: TGTGCCAGCAGTGAAATTGGTGAGCAGTACTTC
abundance: -; v_gene: TRBV6-4; j_gene: TRBJ2-3; d_gene: -; CDR3aa: CASSDFNTGYGTDTQYF; CDR3nt: TGTGCCAGCAGTGACTTCAATACAGGGTATGGCACAGATACGCAGTATTTT
abundance: -; v_gene: TRBV10-3; j_gene: TRBJ2-1; d_gene: -; CDR3aa: CAISDRAGEQFF; CDR3nt: TGTGCCATCAGTGATCGGGCGGGAGAGCAGTTCTTC
abundance: few; v_gene: TRBV27; j_gene: TRBJ1-1; d_gene: TRBD1; CDR3aa: CASRVDRMNTEAFF; CDR3nt: TGTGCCAGCAGAGTGGACAGGATGAACACTGAAGCTTTCTTT
abundance: few; v_gene: TRBV7-9; j_gene: TRBJ2-7; d_gene: -; CDR3aa: CASSLEGPYEQYF; CDR3nt: TGTGCCAGCAGCTTAGAAGGTCCCTACGAGCAGTACTTC
abundance: -; v_gene: TRBV6-2/TRBV6-3; j_gene: TRBJ1-5; d_gene: -; CDR3aa: CASRPGDGSNQPQHF; CDR3nt: TGTGCCAGCAGACCAGGGGACGGAAGCAATCAGCCCCAGCATTTT
abundance: few; v_gene: TRBV12-3/TRBV12-4; j_gene: TRBJ1-6; d_gene: TRBD1; CDR3aa: CASSLGQGDNSPLHF; CDR3nt: TGTGCCAGCAGCCTAGGACAGGGAGACAATTCACCCCTCCACTTT
abundance: few; v_gene: TRBV7-2; j_gene: TRBJ1-6; d_gene: -; CDR3aa: CASSLGRDRNYNSPLHF; CDR3nt: TGTGCCAGCAGCTTAGGTAGAGACAGGAATTATAATTCACCCCTCCACTTT
abundance: many; v_gene: TRBV11-2; j_gene: TRBJ2-3; d_gene: -; CDR3aa: CASSLTGSSTDTQYF; CDR3nt: TGTGCCAGCAGCCTTACAGGTTCTAGCACAGATACGCAGTATTTT
abundance: few; v_gene: TRBV10-3; j_gene: TRBJ1-2; d_gene: TRBD1; CDR3aa: CAIQNQGDRSGGYTF; CDR3nt: TGTGCCATCCAAAACCAAGGGGACAGGTCGGGAGGCTACACCTTC
abundance: many; v_gene: TRBV7-8; j_gene: TRBJ2-7; d_gene: -; CDR3aa: CASSFGSSYEQYF; CDR3nt: TGTGCCAGCAGCTTTGGGTCCTCCTACGAGCAGTACTTC
abundance: few; v_gene: TRBV10-3; j_gene: TRBJ2-7; d_gene: TRBD2; CDR3aa: CAISPGGGSYEQYF; CDR3nt: TGTGCCATCAGCCCGGGGGGGGGGTCCTACGAGCAGTACTTC
abundance: -; v_gene: TRBV4-2; j_gene: TRBJ2-3; d_gene: -; CDR3aa: CASRTVADTQYF; CDR3nt: TGTGCCAGCAGGACGGTCGCAGATACGCAGTATTTT
abundance: -; v_gene: TRBV4-1; j_gene: TRBJ2-7; d_gene: TRBD1; CDR3aa: CASSQVSQGDEQYF; CDR3nt: TGCGCCAGCAGCCAAGTTTCACAGGGGGACGAGCAGTACTTC
abundance: -; v_gene: TRBV6-5; j_gene: TRBJ1-1; d_gene: -; CDR3aa: CASSYAGIPGAFF; CDR3nt: TGTGCCAGCAGTTACGCGGGGATACCCGGAGCTTTCTTT
abundance: -; v_gene: TRBV7-2; j_gene: TRBJ1-6; d_gene: -; CDR3aa: CASSLRRADGSPLHF; CDR3nt: TGTGCCAGCAGCTTAAGGCGGGCTGACGGTTCACCCCTCCACTTT
abundance: few; v_gene: TRBV5-6; j_gene: TRBJ1-3; d_gene: -; CDR3aa: CASTRPSGNTIYF; CDR3nt: TGTGCCAGCACCCGACCTTCTGGAAACACCATATATTTT
abundance: few; v_gene: TRBV3-1; j_gene: TRBJ1-2; d_gene: -; CDR3aa: CASSQVRGRDGYTF; CDR3nt: TGTGCCAGCAGCCAAGTTAGGGGTCGAGATGGCTACACCTTC
abundance: once; v_gene: TRBV7-2; j_gene: TRBJ1-4; d_gene: TRBD1; CDR3aa: CASSSGGTDEKLFF; CDR3nt: TGTGCCAGCAGCTCCGGGGGGACAGATGAAAAACTGTTTTTT
abundance: many; v_gene: TRBV27; j_gene: TRBJ1-4; d_gene: -; CDR3aa: CASSLSPATNEKLFF; CDR3nt: TGTGCCAGCAGTTTATCCCCTGCAACTAATGAAAAACTGTTTTTT
abundance: -; v_gene: TRBV20-1; j_gene: TRBJ1-2; d_gene: -; CDR3aa: CSARVSIGTNYGYTF; CDR3nt: TGCAGTGCTAGAGTCTCCATAGGGACCAACTATGGCTACACCTTC
abundance: few; v_gene: TRBV5-1; j_gene: TRBJ2-7; d_gene: -; CDR3aa: CASSLEAGTYEQYF; CDR3nt: TGCGCCAGCAGCTTGGAGGCCGGGACCTACGAGCAGTACTTC
abundance: few; v_gene: TRBV5-1; j_gene: TRBJ2-5; d_gene: TRBD1; CDR3aa: CASSPGQGNLQETQYF; CDR3nt: TGCGCCAGCAGCCCCGGACAGGGGAACCTTCAAGAGACCCAGTACTTC
abundance: -; v_gene: TRBV20-1; j_gene: TRBJ2-6; d_gene: -; CDR3aa: CSAINQGSGANVLTF; CDR3nt: TGCAGTGCCATAAATCAGGGCTCTGGGGCCAACGTCCTGACTTTC
abundance: few; v_gene: TRBV5-1; j_gene: TRBJ1-1; d_gene: -; CDR3aa: CASSLVGGLTEAFF; CDR3nt: TGCGCCAGCAGCTTGGTTGGGGGTTTGACTGAAGCTTTCTTT
abundance: many; v_gene: TRBV12-3/TRBV12-4; j_gene: TRBJ2-3; d_gene: TRBD1; CDR3aa: CASRPTGGTDTQYF; CDR3nt: TGTGCCAGCAGGCCTACAGGGGGCACAGATACGCAGTATTTT
abundance: -; v_gene: TRBV7-2; j_gene: TRBJ2-5; d_gene: TRBD1; CDR3aa: CASSSQTGTGFQETQYF; CDR3nt: TGTGCCAGCAGCTCACAAACCGGGACAGGGTTCCAAGAGACCCAGTACTTC
abundance: -; v_gene: TRBV13; j_gene: TRBJ2-3; d_gene: TRBD2; CDR3aa: CASSPRQGLAVYTDTQYF; CDR3nt: TGTGCCAGCAGCCCGAGACAGGGACTAGCGGTCTACACAGATACGCAGTATTTT
abundance: few; v_gene: TRBV4-3; j_gene: TRBJ2-1; d_gene: TRBD2; CDR3aa: CASSQSAGGPYEQFF; CDR3nt: TGCGCCAGCAGCCAATCAGCGGGGGGGCCCTATGAGCAGTTCTTC
abundance: few; v_gene: TRBV7-9; j_gene: TRBJ1-1; d_gene: -; CDR3aa: CASSLDSNTEAFF; CDR3nt: TGTGCCAGCAGCTTAGACAGCAACACTGAAGCTTTCTTT
abundance: many; v_gene: TRBV6-1; j_gene: TRBJ1-1; d_gene: -; CDR3aa: CASRDTQGPRTEAFF; CDR3nt: TGTGCCAGCAGAGATACTCAGGGACCCCGGACTGAAGCTTTCTTT
abundance: few; v_gene: TRBV6-2/TRBV6-3; j_gene: TRBJ2-5; d_gene: -; CDR3aa: CASSPDWRQETQYF; CDR3nt: TGTGCCAGCAGCCCCGACTGGCGACAAGAGACCCAGTACTTC
abundance: -; v_gene: TRBV7-2; j_gene: TRBJ2-5; d_gene: -; CDR3aa: CASSLSGAQETQYF; CDR3nt: TGTGCCAGCAGCTTATCAGGTGCCCAAGAGACCCAGTACTTC
abundance: -; v_gene: TRBV5-5; j_gene: TRBJ1-2; d_gene: -; CDR3aa: CASSLQGLDGYTF; CDR3nt: TGTGCCAGCAGCTTGCAGGGTCTGGATGGCTACACCTTC
abundance: few; v_gene: TRBV4-2; j_gene: TRBJ2-3; d_gene: TRBD1; CDR3aa: CASSRDRGVADTQYF; CDR3nt: TGTGCCAGCAGCCGGGACAGGGGGGTTGCAGATACGCAGTATTTT
abundance: few; v_gene: TRBV6-6; j_gene: TRBJ2-3; d_gene: -; CDR3aa: CASSPGHGTDTQYF; CDR3nt: TGTGCCAGCAGTCCGGGACACGGCACAGATACGCAGTATTTT
abundance: many; v_gene: TRBV28; j_gene: TRBJ1-4; d_gene: TRBD1; CDR3aa: CASSSDRAEEKLFF; CDR3nt: TGTGCCAGCAGTTCAGACAGGGCAGAGGAAAAACTGTTTTTT
abundance: many; v_gene: TRBV12-3/TRBV12-4; j_gene: TRBJ2-7; d_gene: TRBD2; CDR3aa: CASSSQPGLAGREQYF; CDR3nt: TGTGCCAGCAGCAGCCAACCGGGACTAGCGGGGCGGGAGCAGTACTTC
abundance: -; v_gene: TRBV29-1; j_gene: TRBJ2-5; d_gene: TRBD1; CDR3aa: CSVLTGGETQYF; CDR3nt: TGCAGCGTGTTGACAGGGGGCGAGACCCAGTACTTC
abundance: few; v_gene: TRBV20-1; j_gene: TRBJ1-1; d_gene: TRBD1; CDR3aa: CSARSQTGWTEAFF; CDR3nt: TGCAGTGCTAGGTCCCAGACAGGGTGGACTGAAGCTTTCTTT
abundance: few; v_gene: TRBV7-2; j_gene: TRBJ2-3; d_gene: -; CDR3aa: CASSKEVLTDTQYF; CDR3nt: TGTGCCAGCAGCAAAGAGGTGCTCACAGATACGCAGTATTTT